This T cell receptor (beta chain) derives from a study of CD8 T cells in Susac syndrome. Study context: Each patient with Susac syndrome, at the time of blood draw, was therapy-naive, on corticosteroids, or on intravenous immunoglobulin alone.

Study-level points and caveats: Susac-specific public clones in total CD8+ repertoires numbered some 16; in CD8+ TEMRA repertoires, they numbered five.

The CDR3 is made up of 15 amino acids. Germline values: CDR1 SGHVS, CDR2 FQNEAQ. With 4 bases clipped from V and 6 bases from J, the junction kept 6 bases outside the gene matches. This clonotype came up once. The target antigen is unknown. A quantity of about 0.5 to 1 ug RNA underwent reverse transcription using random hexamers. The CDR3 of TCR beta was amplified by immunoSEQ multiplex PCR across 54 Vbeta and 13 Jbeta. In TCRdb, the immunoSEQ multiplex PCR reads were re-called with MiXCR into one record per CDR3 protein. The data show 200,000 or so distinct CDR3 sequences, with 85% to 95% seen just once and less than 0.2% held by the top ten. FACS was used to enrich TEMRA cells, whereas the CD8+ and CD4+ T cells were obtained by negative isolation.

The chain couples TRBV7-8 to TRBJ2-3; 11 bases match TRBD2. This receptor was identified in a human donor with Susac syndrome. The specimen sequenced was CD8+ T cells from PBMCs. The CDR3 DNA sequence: TGTGCCAGCAGCTCTAGCGGGGGGTCTCTGGATACGCAGTATTTT. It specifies CASSSSGGSLDTQYF.